Sequencing of this TCR beta chain was carried out in a study of blood T cell repertoires in COVID-19. Study background: The samples span acute and convalescent COVID-19 from the United States, Italy and Spain.

CDR1 is SGHNT and CDR2 is YENEEA in the germline V gene. The V end was cut by 3 bases, the J end by 8 bases, with 8 bases between. This CDR3 comprises 13 residues. Assignment of participants to cohorts was predicated upon participant-reported clinical history. Individuals in the exposed group had encountered a COVID-19 case within 2 weeks preceding study entry. Concerning this clone: Other DNA sequences in the same sample also yield this CDR3.

Sequencing used immunoSEQ multiplex PCR; TCRdb keeps in-frame clones, though not all of them. Here the sample spans 150,000 or so clones, 65% to 85% being singletons. Source material: PBMCs or T cells enriched from blood (not recorded which). This receptor was obtained from a man in his 70s who had been exposed to COVID-19. The chain carries TRBV11-3 and TRBJ1-6, with TRBD1 as a possible D gene (5 bases). The CDR3 protein is CASSLDNYSPLHF. The CDR3 nucleotides read TGTGCCAGCAGCTTGGACAACTATTCACCCCTCCACTTT.